These 28 T cell receptor beta chains share one sample of origin, sequenced in a study of T cell changes during pregnancy in multiple sclerosis. Only in-frame clones appear in the TCRdb table, and some are missing; sequencing was by immunoSEQ multiplex PCR. The profile shows 17,000 or so clones, roughly 88% of them singletons. Source: CD8+ T cells from peripheral blood mononuclear cells, taken after pregnancy. The source of these receptors is a female donor in good health, enrolled as a control in a pregnancy study.

The count of this clone is one. The J gene is TRBJ2-3, the V gene TRBV28; 12 bases match TRBD2. The CDR3 consists of 15 residues. CDR1 and CDR2 (germline): MDHEN, SYDVKM. Losses at the gene ends were 5 bases for V and 5 bases for J; bases not matched to a gene: 5. Here the CDR3 DNA reads TGTGCCAGCAGTCCCCTAGCGGGAGGGGGAGATACGCAGTATTTT. This codes for CASSPLAGGGDTQYF.

This clone has only a few counts. The chain has TRBV14 and TRBJ1-5; D is ambiguous. CDR3 length: 14 residues. V lost 3 bases to trimming and J lost 0 bases, with 6 bases between them. Per germline, CDR1 SGHDN and CDR2 FVKESK. The CDR3 nucleotides are TGTGCCAGCAGCCAGCTCGGTAGCAATCAGCCCCAGCATTTT. It translates to CASSQLGSNQPQHF.

The chain carries TRBV5-6 and TRBJ2-7; 7 nucleotides match TRBD1. Trimming took 1 base from V and 1 from J; bases not matched to a gene: 5. The CDR3 contains 15 residues. Per germline, CDR1 SGHDT and CDR2 YYEEEE. CDR3 sequence: CASSLNRGSSYEQYF. In DNA, the CDR3 is TGTGCCAGCAGCTTGAACAGGGGCTCTTCCTACGAGCAGTACTTC.

V gene TRBV2 combines with J gene TRBJ2-3; no reliable D call. The CDR3 is 13 amino acids. Germline CDR1 SNHLY, CDR2 FYNNEI. V was shortened by 4 bases and J by 0 bases, with 5 bases between the two germline ends. CDR3 bases: TGTGCCAGCAGTGTTGGCAGCACAGATACGCAGTATTTT. Translating it yields CASSVGSTDTQYF. The full variable domain, rest sourced from reference TRBV2 and TRBJ2-3, is EPEVTQTPSHQVTQMGQEVILRCVPISNHLYFYWYRQILGQKVEFLVSFYNNEISEKSEIFDDQFSVERPDGSNFTLKIRSTKLEDSAMYFCASSVGSTDTQYFGPGTRLTVL.

The gene calls are TRBV5-4 and TRBJ1-2; 7 bases line up with TRBD1. The V gene's germline CDR1 is SGHNT and CDR2 YYREEE (reference sequence). V lost 4 bases and J lost 3; bases outside the gene matches: 6. CDR3 length: 14 residues. CDR3 in amino acids: CASSGQAGDYGYTF. The CDR3 DNA reads as TGTGCCAGCAGCGGACAGGCGGGTGACTATGGCTACACCTTC.

V is TRBV27 and J is TRBJ2-7; weak D call: TRBD2 (5 bases). V gave up 3 bases and J gave up 3 bases, with 9 bases separating them. The CDR3 length is 13 residues. Germline CDR1 reads MNHEY; CDR2 reads SMNVEV (reference sequence). CDR3 sequence: CASSFGELYEQYF. DNA for the CDR3: TGTGCCAGCAGTTTTGGGGAGCTCTACGAGCAGTACTTC.

The V gene is TRBV9, the J gene TRBJ1-2, with D uncertain. V shed 1 base and J shed 2 bases, with 9 bases lying between them. CDR1 is SGDLS and CDR2 is YYNGEE in the germline V gene. The CDR3 is made up of 14 amino acids. CDR3 nucleotides: TGTGCCAGCAGCGTATCTCGGTTGAACTATGGCTACACCTTC. Translated, it gives CASSVSRLNYGYTF.

The chain employs TRBV19 and TRBJ2-4, with TRBD2 matching 11 bases. V lost 7 bases to trimming and J lost 2 bases; unmatched junction nucleotides: 13. The CDR3 has 18 amino acids. Germline V gene sequence: CDR1 LNHDA, CDR2 SQIVND (reference sequence). CDR3 in amino acids: CASMGLAAPPLSKNIQYF. CDR3 coding DNA: TGTGCCAGTATGGGACTAGCGGCCCCGCCCCTATCCAAAAACATTCAGTACTTC.

Only one count was recorded for this clone. The gene calls are TRBV9 and TRBJ2-3; TRBD2 is a possible D gene (6 bases). CDR1 is SGDLS, CDR2 YYNGEE, per germline. Trimming pared 4 bases from V and 2 bases from J, leaving 23 bases between. The CDR3 covers 18 residues. Written as DNA, the CDR3 is TGTGCCAGCAGCTCCTTCGAAACGGGGGTTTGGTTCACAGATACGCAGTATTTT. Amino acid sequence: CASSSFETGVWFTDTQYF.

The chain couples TRBV4-1 to TRBJ2-7, with 8 bases that match TRBD1. Germline V lookup: CDR1 MGHRA, CDR2 YSYEKL. V lost 1 base to trimming and J lost 3 bases; unmatched junction nucleotides: 2. This CDR3 has 14 residues. The CDR3 sequence: CASSQVTGGYEQYF. Here the CDR3 DNA reads TGCGCCAGCAGCCAAGTAACAGGGGGCTACGAGCAGTACTTC.

The CDR3 nucleotides read TGTGCCAGCAGTGAGGACACGGCAAGTGAGGAACTGTTTTTT. Residues: CASSEDTASEELFF. The chain has TRBV6-4 and TRBJ1-4; D possibly corresponds to TRBD1 (5 bases). Trimming stripped 3 bases from V and 12 bases from J, with 17 bases between. The CDR3 consists of 14 residues. Germline CDR1 and CDR2: MRHNA and SNTAGT.

The rearrangement joins TRBV5-4 to TRBJ2-1; no definite D call. Germline V lookup: CDR1 SGHNT, CDR2 YYREEE (reference sequence). This CDR3 has 15 amino acids. Between the trimmed V and J ends, which lost 4 bases and 8 bases, there was a span of 19 bases. The DNA for the CDR3 is TGTGCCAGCAGCCCCGGTGTGGGCGCGTTGGATGAGCAGTTCTTC. Translating it yields CASSPGVGALDEQFF. Drawing the rest from reference TRBV5-4 and TRBJ2-1, the complete variable domain is ETGVTQSPTHLIKTRGQQVTLRCSSQSGHNTVSWYQQALGQGPQFIFQYYREEENGRGNFPPRFSGLQFPNYSSELNVNALELDDSALYLCASSPGVGALDEQFFGPGTRLTVL.

This clone is termed medium-sized. CDR3 in amino acids: CASSSGGGGSSYNEQFF. CDR3 DNA sequence: TGTGCCAGCAGTTCGGGGGGGGGAGGGAGCTCCTACAATGAGCAGTTCTTC. V and J are TRBV27 and TRBJ2-1; TRBD2 matches at 8 bases. This CDR3 has 17 residues. CDR1 and CDR2 (germline): MNHEY, SMNVEV (reference sequence). V gave up 4 bases and J gave up 0 bases; unmatched junction bases: 8.

The chain links TRBV11-2 to TRBJ2-7; D unresolved. The CDR3 has 12 residues. CDR1 is SGHAT and CDR2 is FQNNGV in the germline V gene. The V end was cut by 1 base, the J end by 6 bases, with 7 bases between. The CDR3 loop reads CASSLVESEQYF. CDR3 in DNA: TGTGCCAGCAGCTTAGTCGAGTCCGAGCAGTACTTC.

The V call is TRBV6-1, the J call TRBJ2-3, with D uncertain. Germline V gene lookup returns CDR1 MNHNS and CDR2 SASEGT. The CDR3 sequence is 12 residues long. V was trimmed by 4 bases and J by 2 bases, leaving 4 bases between them. CDR3 bases: TGTGCCAGCAGTGCTTACACAGATACGCAGTATTTT. It codes for CASSAYTDTQYF.

The genes are TRBV28 and TRBJ1-3, with D tentatively TRBD1 (5 bases). This CDR3 comprises 15 residues. Between the trimmed V and J ends, which lost 3 bases and 7 bases, there was a span of 16 bases. Germline CDR1 MDHEN, CDR2 SYDVKM. The CDR3 sequence is CASSFWGSNGNTIYF. In nucleotides, the CDR3 is TGTGCCAGCAGTTTCTGGGGCAGTAATGGGAACACCATATATTTT.

CDR3 region: CASSLRLAGSYEQYF. The CDR3 DNA sequence: TGTGCCAGCAGCTTGAGGCTAGCGGGATCGTACGAGCAGTACTTC. The chain employs TRBV13 and TRBJ2-7; 9 nucleotides align to TRBD2. This CDR3 has 15 residues. V gave up 3 bases and J gave up 4 bases; unmatched junction bases: 7. CDR1 is PRHDT, CDR2 FYEKMQ, per germline (reference sequence).

The rearrangement links TRBV6-5 to TRBJ2-2; D call uncertain. Trimming shortened V by 4 bases and J by 0 bases, and 3 bases separated the two germline ends. Germline CDR1 MNHEY, CDR2 SVGAGI. The CDR3 runs 13 residues. This CDR3 is CASSLSNTGELFF. The CDR3 region has the DNA TGTGCCAGCAGTTTATCGAACACCGGGGAGCTGTTTTTT.

This rearrangement joins TRBV9 to TRBJ2-7; no definite D call. The CDR3 sequence is 15 residues long. Trimming took 0 bases from V and 2 from J, leaving 12 bases between them. Per the germline V gene, CDR1 is SGDLS and CDR2 is YYNGEE. CDR3 sequence: CASSVGPLSAYEQYF. CDR3 nucleotide sequence: TGTGCCAGCAGCGTAGGTCCCTTGTCTGCCTACGAGCAGTACTTC.

The chain joins TRBV13 to TRBJ2-7; TRBD2 agrees at 9 bases. The germline CDR1 and CDR2 sequences are PRHDT and FYEKMQ (reference sequence). The trim removed 3 bases at V and 7 bases at J, leaving 7 bases unmatched. The CDR3 runs to 14 residues. This CDR3 is CASSLRGGQHEQYF. The CDR3 DNA reads TGTGCCAGCAGCTTGCGGGGGGGCCAGCATGAGCAGTACTTC.

The J gene is TRBJ2-7, the V gene TRBV6-1; the D is unclear. The V end was cut by 6 bases, the J end by 7 bases, with 13 bases between. CDR1 is MNHNS and CDR2 is SASEGT in the germline V gene. CDR3 size: 12 residues. CDR3 in DNA: TGTGCCAGCAGCGTGGTAAGCTGGGAGCAGTACTTC. This gives the protein CASSVVSWEQYF.

The chain uses TRBV6-5 and TRBJ1-5; a weak D match, TRBD1 (5 bases). V was clipped by 6 bases and J by 0 bases, with 9 bases between them. CDR1 MNHEY and CDR2 SVGAGI come from the germline V gene. The CDR3 length is 14 residues. CDR3 DNA sequence: TGTGCCAGCAGCCTGGACACTAGCAATCAGCCCCAGCATTTT. Translation gives CASSLDTSNQPQHF.

The V and J genes are TRBV5-1 and TRBJ1-1; no clear D gene. Looked up from germline, CDR1 is SGHRS and CDR2 is YFSETQ. Trimming took 3 bases from V and 3 from J, leaving 12 bases between them. The CDR3 has 14 amino acids. The CDR3 DNA reads as TGCGCCAGCAGCTCCAGGAATTGGGACACTGAAGCTTTCTTT. Translating gives CASSSRNWDTEAFF.

The chain couples TRBV7-9 to TRBJ2-6, with 8 positions matching TRBD1. Germline V CDR1 and CDR2: SEHNR, FQNEAQ (reference sequence). The V segment lost 5 bases and the J segment 1 base; nucleotides outside the gene matches: 7. The CDR3 covers 17 residues. CDR3 sequence reads: CASSPPRQGSGANVLTF. The CDR3 DNA reads TGTGCCAGCAGCCCTCCTAGACAGGGGTCTGGGGCCAACGTCCTGACTTTC.

V and J are TRBV6-5 and TRBJ1-1; 7 bases align to TRBD1. This CDR3 region has 13 residues. Germline V CDR1 and CDR2: MNHEY, SVGAGI. After removal of 6 bases from V and 11 bases from J, the junction contained 12 bases not matched to a gene. CDR3 in DNA: TGTGCCAGCAGGGACAGAGGGGGCCGGAACGCTTTCTTT. This gives the protein CASRDRGGRNAFF.

This clone was observed a single time. The chain joins TRBV27 to TRBJ2-1; 10 positions match TRBD1. CDR3 length equals 15 residues. Per the germline V gene, CDR1 is MNHEY and CDR2 is SMNVEV (reference sequence). With V trimmed by 5 bases and J by 4 bases, 5 bases remained unmatched. The CDR3 DNA follows: TGTGCCAGCAGTGGGACAGGGGCAGGGTACAATGAGCAGTTCTTC. It encodes CASSGTGAGYNEQFF.

The rearrangement links TRBV6-5 to TRBJ2-5; D is possibly TRBD2 (5 bases). The CDR3 contains 15 residues. Germline V gene lookup returns CDR1 MNHEY and CDR2 SVGAGI. Trimming left V 6 bases short and J 5 bases short, with 19 bases between. The CDR3 DNA reads TGTGCCAGCAGGAACCCGGGCCATGGGAGCGAGACCCAGTACTTC. Translation gives CASRNPGHGSETQYF.

This clone was recorded once. The chain uses TRBV14 and TRBJ2-2; D perhaps matches TRBD1 (5 bases). Germline V gives CDR1 SGHDN, CDR2 FVKESK. CDR3 length: 15 amino acids. The ends were cut back, 6 bases at V and 0 bases at J, with 11 bases in the middle. CDR3: CASSSDTTNTGELFF. The CDR3 region has the DNA TGTGCCAGCAGTTCGGACACAACGAACACCGGGGAGCTGTTTTTT.